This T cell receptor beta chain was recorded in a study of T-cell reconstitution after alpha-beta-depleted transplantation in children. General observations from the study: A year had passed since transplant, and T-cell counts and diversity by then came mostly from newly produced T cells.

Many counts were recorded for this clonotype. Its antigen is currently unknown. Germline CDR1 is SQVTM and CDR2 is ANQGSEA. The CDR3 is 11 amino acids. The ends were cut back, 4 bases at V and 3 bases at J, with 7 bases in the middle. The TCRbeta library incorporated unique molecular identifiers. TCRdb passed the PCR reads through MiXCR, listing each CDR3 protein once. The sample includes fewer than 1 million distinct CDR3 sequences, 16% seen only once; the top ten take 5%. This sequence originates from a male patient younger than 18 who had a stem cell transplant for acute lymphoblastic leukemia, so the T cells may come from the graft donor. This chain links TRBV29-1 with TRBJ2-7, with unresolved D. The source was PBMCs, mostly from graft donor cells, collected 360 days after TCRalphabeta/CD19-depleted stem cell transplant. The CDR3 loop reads CSVVRGYEQYF. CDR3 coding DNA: TGCAGCGTTGTGAGAGGCTACGAGCAGTACTTC.